The source of this T cell receptor (beta chain) is a study of T cell responses to AZD1222 COVID-19 vaccine. Findings of the study overall: A mostly white British donor set with more females was recruited, and clonal diversity was possibly underestimated.

Produced via immunoSEQ multiplex PCR; TCRdb's table is partial and in-frame only. Here the sample spans 130,000 or so clones, almost 85% being singletons. As regards this clone: What it binds is unknown.

Germline V gene lookup returns CDR1 SSHAT and CDR2 FNYEAQ (reference sequence). After removal of 6 bases from V and 4 bases from J, the junction contained 5 bases not matched to a gene. The CDR3 covers 13 residues. The chain has TRBV7-7 and TRBJ2-5; 7 nucleotides match TRBD2. This specimen consisted of peripheral blood, obtained 28 days after the second dose of the MenACWY control vaccine. This sequence was found in an adult who received the MenACWY meningococcal vaccine as a control. The CDR3 nucleotides read TGTGCCAGCAGGCCACCGGGGGGAGAGACCCAGTACTTC. It codes for CASRPPGGETQYF.